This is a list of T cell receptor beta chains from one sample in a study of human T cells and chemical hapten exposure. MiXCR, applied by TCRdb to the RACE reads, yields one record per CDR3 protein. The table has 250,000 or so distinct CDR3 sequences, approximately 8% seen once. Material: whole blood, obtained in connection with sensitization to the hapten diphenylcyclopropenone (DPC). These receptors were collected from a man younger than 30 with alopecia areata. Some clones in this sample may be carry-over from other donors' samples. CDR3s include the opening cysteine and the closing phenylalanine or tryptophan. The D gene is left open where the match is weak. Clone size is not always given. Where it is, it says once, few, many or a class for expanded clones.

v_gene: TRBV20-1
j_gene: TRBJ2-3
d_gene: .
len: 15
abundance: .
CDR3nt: TGCAGTGCGCGAGACGTGGGGGGGACATCAGATACGCAGTATTTT
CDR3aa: CSARDVGGTSDTQYF

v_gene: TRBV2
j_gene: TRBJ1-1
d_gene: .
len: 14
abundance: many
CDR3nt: TGTGCCAGCACCAGGGGAGGGGTAGGCACTGAAGCTTTCTTT
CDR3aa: CASTRGGVGTEAFF

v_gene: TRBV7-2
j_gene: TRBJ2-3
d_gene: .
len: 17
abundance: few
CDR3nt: TGTGCCAGCAGCTTAACCCCGTTAGGACCCGGACGGAGTACCCAGTATTTT
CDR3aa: CASSLTPLGPGRSTQYF

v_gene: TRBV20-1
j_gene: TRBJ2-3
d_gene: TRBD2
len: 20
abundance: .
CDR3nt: TGCAGTGCTAGAGGACACGGGACTAGCGGGGGCGATACCTCTACAGATACGCAGTATTTT
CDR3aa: CSARGHGTSGGDTSTDTQYF

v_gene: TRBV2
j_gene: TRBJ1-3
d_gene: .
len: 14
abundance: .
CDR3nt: TGTGCCAGCAGTGAAGAGACCACCTCAAACACCATATATTTT
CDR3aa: CASSEETTSNTIYF

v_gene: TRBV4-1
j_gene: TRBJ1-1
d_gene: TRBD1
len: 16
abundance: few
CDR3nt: TGCGCCAGCAGCCACAAACCTAACAGGGGGCCCACTGAAGCTTTCTTT
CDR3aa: CASSHKPNRGPTEAFF

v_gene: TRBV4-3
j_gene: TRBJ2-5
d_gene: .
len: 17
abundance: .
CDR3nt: TGCGCCAGCAGCCAGAGTTTGAGTAGCGGATCACAAGAGACCCAGTACTTC
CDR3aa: CASSQSLSSGSQETQYF

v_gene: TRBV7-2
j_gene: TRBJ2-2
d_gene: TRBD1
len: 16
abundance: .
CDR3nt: TGTGCCAGCAGCCATAGGACAGGCCTGAACACCGGGGAGCTGTTTTTT
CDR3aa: CASSHRTGLNTGELFF

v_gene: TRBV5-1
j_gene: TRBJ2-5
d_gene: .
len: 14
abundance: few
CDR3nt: TGCGCCAGCAGCTCCCCCGCAGGGGAAGAGACCCAGTACTTC
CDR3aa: CASSSPAGEETQYF

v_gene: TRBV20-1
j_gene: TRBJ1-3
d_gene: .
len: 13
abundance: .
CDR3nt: TGCAGTGCCCGACGGGGGGCTGGAAACACCATATATTTT
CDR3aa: CSARRGAGNTIYF

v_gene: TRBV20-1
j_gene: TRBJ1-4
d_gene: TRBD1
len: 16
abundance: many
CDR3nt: TGCAGTGCCCTCAGGACAGGGGGAAGGACTAATGAAAAACTGTTTTTT
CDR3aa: CSALRTGGRTNEKLFF

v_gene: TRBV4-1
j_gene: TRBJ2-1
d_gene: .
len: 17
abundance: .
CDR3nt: TGCGCCAGCAGCCAAGTCCACTCCCAGCGGACCTACAATGAGCAGTTCTTC
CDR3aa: CASSQVHSQRTYNEQFF

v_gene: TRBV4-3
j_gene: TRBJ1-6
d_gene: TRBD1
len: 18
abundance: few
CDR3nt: TGCGCCAGCAGCCAAGATAGGGCAGGGGGCGCCGGGAATTCACCCCTCCACTTT
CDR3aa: CASSQDRAGGAGNSPLHF

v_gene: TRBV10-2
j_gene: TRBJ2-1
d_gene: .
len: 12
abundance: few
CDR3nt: TGCGCCAGCAGTGAGTCCTTGGGCGAGCAGTTCTTC
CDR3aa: CASSESLGEQFF

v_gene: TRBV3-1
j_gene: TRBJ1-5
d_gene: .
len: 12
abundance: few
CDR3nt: TGTGCCAGCAGTGAGGAGAATCAGCCCCAGCATTTT
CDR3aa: CASSEENQPQHF

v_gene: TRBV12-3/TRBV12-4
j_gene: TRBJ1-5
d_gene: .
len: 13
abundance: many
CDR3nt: TGTGCCAGCACCAAAGATAGGGGACGGCCCCAGCATTTT
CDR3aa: CASTKDRGRPQHF

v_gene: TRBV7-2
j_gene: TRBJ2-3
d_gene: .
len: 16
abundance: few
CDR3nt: TGTGCCAGCAGCTTAGGACGGGGGGCGATCACAGATACGCAGTATTTT
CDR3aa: CASSLGRGAITDTQYF

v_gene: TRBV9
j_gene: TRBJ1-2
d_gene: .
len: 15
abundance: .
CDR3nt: TGTGCCAGCAGCGTTGGTTTCAGGGGAACCTATGGCTACACCTTC
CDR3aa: CASSVGFRGTYGYTF

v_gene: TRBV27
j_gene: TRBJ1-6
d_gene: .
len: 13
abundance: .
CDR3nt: TGTGCCAGCAGTTTCCAGGGGAAATCACCCCTCCACTTT
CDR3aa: CASSFQGKSPLHF

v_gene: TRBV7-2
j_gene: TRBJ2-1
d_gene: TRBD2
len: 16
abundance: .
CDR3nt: TGTGCCAGCAGCTTAGATAGGACTAGCGGCCGCAATGAGCAGTTCTTC
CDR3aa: CASSLDRTSGRNEQFF

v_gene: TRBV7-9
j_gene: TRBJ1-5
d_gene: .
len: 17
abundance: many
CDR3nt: TGTGCCAGCAGCTTAGCGCGAGGGACACCGAGCAATCAGCCCCAGCATTTT
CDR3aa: CASSLARGTPSNQPQHF

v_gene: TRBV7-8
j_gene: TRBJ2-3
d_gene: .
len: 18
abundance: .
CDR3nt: TGTGCCAGCAGTTACCAACCGAACGTGGGTTTTGCCCCAGATACGCAGTATTTT
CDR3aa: CASSYQPNVGFAPDTQYF

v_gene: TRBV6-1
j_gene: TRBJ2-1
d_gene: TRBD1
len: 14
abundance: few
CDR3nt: TGTGCCAGCAGTGACAGGGGGCTTTACAATGAGCAGTTCTTC
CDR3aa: CASSDRGLYNEQFF

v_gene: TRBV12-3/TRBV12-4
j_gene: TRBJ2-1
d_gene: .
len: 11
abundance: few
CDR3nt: TGTGCCAGCACTAGCTTCGAGGAGCAGTTCTTC
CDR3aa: CASTSFEEQFF

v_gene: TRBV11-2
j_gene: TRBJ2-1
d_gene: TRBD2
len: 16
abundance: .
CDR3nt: TGTGCCAGCAGCCCCGAGGGAGCGGGGGGTTACAATGAGCAGTTCTTC
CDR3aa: CASSPEGAGGYNEQFF

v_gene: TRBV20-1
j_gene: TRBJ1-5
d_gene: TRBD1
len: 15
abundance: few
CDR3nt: TGCAGTGCTAGAGCACCGGGACAGGGCAATCAGCCCCAGCATTTT
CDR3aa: CSARAPGQGNQPQHF

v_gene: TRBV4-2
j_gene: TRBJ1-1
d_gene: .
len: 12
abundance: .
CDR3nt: TGTGCCAGCAGCCAAGGGTCCACTGAAGCTTTCTTT
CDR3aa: CASSQGSTEAFF

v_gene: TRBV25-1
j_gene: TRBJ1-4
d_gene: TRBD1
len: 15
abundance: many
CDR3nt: TGTGCCAGCAGTGAGAGAAGACAGGGGAATGAAAAACTGTTTTTT
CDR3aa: CASSERRQGNEKLFF

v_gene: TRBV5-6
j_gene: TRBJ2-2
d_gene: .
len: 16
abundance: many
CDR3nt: TGTGCCAGCAGCTTCCCGGGGGCTGCGAACACCGGGGAGCTGTTTTTT
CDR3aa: CASSFPGAANTGELFF

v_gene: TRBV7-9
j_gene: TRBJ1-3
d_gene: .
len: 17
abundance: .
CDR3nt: TGTGCCAGCAGCTCGCAACAGCGGACGATCTCTGGAAACACCATATATTTT
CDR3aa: CASSSQQRTISGNTIYF

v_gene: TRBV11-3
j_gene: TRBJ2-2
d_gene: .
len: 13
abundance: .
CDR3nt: TGTGCCAGCAGCCCGAGCCCCCGCGGGGAGCTGTTTTTT
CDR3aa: CASSPSPRGELFF

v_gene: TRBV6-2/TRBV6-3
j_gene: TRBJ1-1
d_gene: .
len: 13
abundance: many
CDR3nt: TGTGCCAGCAGTCTCAGGACCTGGACTGAAGCTTTCTTT
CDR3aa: CASSLRTWTEAFF

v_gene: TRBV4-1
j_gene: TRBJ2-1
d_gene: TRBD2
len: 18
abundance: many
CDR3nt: TGCGCCAGCAGCCAAGATCGGACTAGCGGGGGCCGTGGGAATGAGCAGTTCTTC
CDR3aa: CASSQDRTSGGRGNEQFF

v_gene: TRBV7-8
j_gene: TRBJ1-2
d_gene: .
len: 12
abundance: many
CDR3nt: TGTGCCAGCAGCTTAACAGGTTATGGCTACACCTTC
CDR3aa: CASSLTGYGYTF

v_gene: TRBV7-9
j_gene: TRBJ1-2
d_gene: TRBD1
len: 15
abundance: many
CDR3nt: TGTGCCAGCAGCTTAACGTCAGGGGGCGGCTATGGCTACACCTTC
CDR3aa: CASSLTSGGGYGYTF

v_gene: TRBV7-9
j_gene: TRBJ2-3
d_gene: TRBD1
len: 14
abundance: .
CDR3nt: TGTGCCAGCAGCTTCACAGGGGGCAGAGATACGCAGTATTTT
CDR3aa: CASSFTGGRDTQYF

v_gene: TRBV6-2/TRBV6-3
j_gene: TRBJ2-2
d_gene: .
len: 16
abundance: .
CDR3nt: TGTGCCAGCAGCCAAGTCCCATACGCGAACACCGGGGAGCTGTTTTTT
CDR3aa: CASSQVPYANTGELFF

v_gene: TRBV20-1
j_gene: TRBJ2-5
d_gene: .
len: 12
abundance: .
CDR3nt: TGCAGTGCTAGCTGGGGAGAAGAGACCCAGTACTTC
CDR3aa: CSASWGEETQYF

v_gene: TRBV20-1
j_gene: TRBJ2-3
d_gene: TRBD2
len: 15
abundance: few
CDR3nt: TGCAGTGTCACGACTAGCGGGGGACGCACAGATACGCAGTATTTT
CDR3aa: CSVTTSGGRTDTQYF

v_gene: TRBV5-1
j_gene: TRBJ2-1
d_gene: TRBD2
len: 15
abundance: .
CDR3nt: TGCGCCAGCAGCCCGCGGGGGGGCGCGGCCAATGAGCAGTTCTTC
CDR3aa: CASSPRGGAANEQFF

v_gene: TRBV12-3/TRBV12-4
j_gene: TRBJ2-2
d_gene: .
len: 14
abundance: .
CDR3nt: TGTGCCAGCAGTCTCCTGGGGGGCACCGGGGAGCTGTTTTTT
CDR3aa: CASSLLGGTGELFF

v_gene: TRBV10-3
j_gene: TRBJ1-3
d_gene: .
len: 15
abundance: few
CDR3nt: TGTGCCATCAGTGAGTACGGACCCTCTGGAAACACCATATATTTT
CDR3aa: CAISEYGPSGNTIYF